Listed here are 30 T cell receptor beta chains from one sample, sequenced in a study of OX40 agonist ivuxolimab in advanced cancers. Here immunoSEQ multiplex PCR was the method, and the copy in TCRdb shows in-frame clones only, minus some. The sample contains roughly 26,000 clones, 88% of which appear only once. Source: CD4+ or CD8+ T cells sorted from blood, taken in a trial of the OX40 agonist ivuxolimab. These receptors all come from an adult with an advanced solid tumor such as melanoma, head and neck, liver or kidney cancer.

This chain uses TRBV5-4 with TRBJ2-5; D remains ambiguous. Germline lookup yields CDR1 SGHNT and CDR2 YYREEE (reference sequence). The CDR3 loop spans 11 amino acids. V lost 4 bases, J lost 4 bases, and 5 bases lay in between. In DNA, the CDR3 is TGTGCCAGCAGCACCGCAGAGACCCAGTACTTC. Protein product: CASSTAETQYF.

CDR3 residues: CASSPAGGGVRGDEQFF. CDR3 in DNA: TGCGCCAGCAGTCCCGCCGGTGGCGGGGTCCGAGGAGATGAGCAGTTCTTC. The V gene is TRBV4-1, the J gene TRBJ2-1; D may be TRBD2 (6 bases). The CDR3 loop spans 17 amino acids. Trimming took off 6 bases at V and 8 bases at J, with 26 bases between the two ends. Germline V CDR1 and CDR2: MGHRA, YSYEKL.

The chain couples TRBV7-9 to TRBJ2-5; a possible D gene is TRBD2 (6 bases). CDR1 is SEHNR and CDR2 is FQNEAQ in the germline V gene (reference sequence). The ends were cut back, 4 bases at V and 5 bases at J, with 20 bases in the middle. The CDR3 covers 16 residues. CDR3 sequence (DNA): TGTGCCAGCAGCTCCACCCTGGTTGGCGGGGAGGAGACCCAGTACTTC. It is translated as CASSSTLVGGEETQYF.

V usage is TRBV5-6 and J usage is TRBJ2-7, with 9 bases matching TRBD1. Germline V gene sequence: CDR1 SGHDT, CDR2 YYEEEE. The CDR3 loop spans 12 amino acids. The trim removed 4 bases at V and 5 bases at J, leaving 1 base unmatched. The chain's CDR3 is CASSGDRDEQYF. The CDR3 region has the DNA TGTGCCAGCAGCGGGGACAGGGACGAGCAGTACTTC.

The rearrangement links TRBV5-6 to TRBJ2-7; no firm D call. This CDR3 has 12 amino acids. V was trimmed by 5 bases and J by 6 bases, leaving 12 bases between them. The germline V gene encodes CDR1 SGHDT and CDR2 YYEEEE. The CDR3 DNA follows: TGTGCCAGCAGTCAACAGACAACCGAGCAGTACTTC. Translated: CASSQQTTEQYF.

The J gene is TRBJ1-4, the V gene TRBV6-5; D is undetermined. CDR1 and CDR2 from the germline V gene are MNHEY and SVGAGI. This CDR3 has 13 amino acids. V lost 6 bases and J 1 base, leaving 6 bases between the germline ends. The CDR3, as DNA: TGTGCCAGCAGCGACGGAACTAATGAAAAACTGTTTTTT. This translates into CASSDGTNEKLFF.

This clone has a single count. This chain joins TRBV9 and TRBJ2-7, with D perhaps given as TRBD1 or TRBD2 (7 bases each). With 0 bases removed from V and 4 bases from J, the gap between germline ends came to 11 bases. The CDR3 consists of 14 residues. Looked up from germline, CDR1 is SGDLS and CDR2 is YYNGEE. The chain's CDR3 is CASSVGQGGYEQYF. CDR3 DNA: TGTGCCAGCAGCGTAGGGCAGGGGGGGTACGAGCAGTACTTC.

The chain employs TRBV7-2 and TRBJ1-2; TRBD1 aligns across 7 bases. Trimming removed 1 base from V and 5 bases from J; junction bases left unmatched: 10. Per germline, CDR1 SGHTA and CDR2 FQGNSA. The CDR3 has 16 amino acids. The DNA of the CDR3 is TGTGCCAGCAGCTTAGGCATAGACAGGGCAAGATATGGCTACACCTTC. Translation: CASSLGIDRARYGYTF.

The V and J genes are TRBV28 and TRBJ2-3, with 9 bases aligning to TRBD1. Trimming at V came to 3 bases and at J to 3 bases, leaving 10 bases not matched to a gene. CDR1 is MDHEN and CDR2 is SYDVKM in the germline V gene. The CDR3 contains 17 residues. CDR3 residues: CASSLGKGTGYTDTQYF. CDR3 DNA sequence: TGTGCCAGCAGTTTGGGGAAAGGGACAGGGTATACAGATACGCAGTATTTT.

This clone came up a few times. The chain employs TRBV6-1 and TRBJ2-7; 10 bases match TRBD2. The V gene's germline CDR1 is MNHNS and CDR2 SASEGT. After removal of 1 base from V and 0 bases from J, the junction contained 0 bases not matched to a gene. CDR3 length: 15 residues. CDR3 bases: TGTGCCAGCAGTGAAGGGACTAGCGGCTCCTACGAGCAGTACTTC. Protein product: CASSEGTSGSYEQYF.

The rearrangement links TRBV6-5 to TRBJ2-2; possible D gene TRBD2, 5 bases. Trimming shortened V by 10 bases and J by 2 bases, and 11 bases separated the two germline ends. The CDR3 is 13 residues long. From germline, CDR1 is MNHEY and CDR2 SVGAGI. Here the CDR3 DNA reads TGTGCCACCACCGACTATAACACCGGGGAGCTGTTTTTT. It translates to CATTDYNTGELFF.

The chain recombines TRBV12-1 with TRBJ2-7; the table's D call, TRBD2, has no DNA check behind it. TRBV12-1 is annotated as a pseudogene. The CDR3 has 17 residues. CDR3 sequence reads: CASSFRGLAESSYEQYF. The CDR3 DNA reads TGTGCCAGCAGCTTTCGGGGACTAGCGGAAAGCTCCTACGAGCAGTACTTC.

A note on this clone: Its ends do not fully match the called genes, so a read error is possible. CDR3: CASSDTRTSGANTGELLF. For the CDR3, the DNA is TGTGCCAGCAGCGATACTAGGACTAGCGGGGCCAACACCGGGGAGCTGCTTTTT. This rearrangement joins TRBV9 to TRBJ2-2; TRBD2 agrees at 12 bases. This CDR3 has 18 amino acids. Germline V gives CDR1 SGDLS, CDR2 YYNGEE.

This rearrangement joins TRBV6-1 to TRBJ2-3; 12 positions agree with TRBD2. J lost 6 bases, V lost 3 bases, and 4 bases had no gene match. The CDR3 contains 15 residues. Germline CDR1 MNHNS, CDR2 SASEGT. The CDR3 reads CASSDSSGGADTQYF. In nucleotides, the CDR3 is TGTGCCAGCAGTGACTCTAGCGGGGGGGCCGATACGCAGTATTTT.

A word on this clone: A junction boundary mismatches the germline segment, possibly from a read error. The chain joins TRBV7-2 to TRBJ2-7; D unclear. Germline V lookup: CDR1 SGHTA, CDR2 FQGNSA. The CDR3 length is 16 residues. The CDR3 protein is CASSQERSDLPYEQYF. CDR3 coding DNA: TGCGCCAGCAGCCAAGAACGCAGCGACCTTCCCTACGAGCAGTACTTC. Drawing the rest from reference TRBV7-2 and TRBJ2-7, the complete variable domain is GAGVSQSPSNKVTEKGKDVELRCDPISGHTALYWYRQSLGQGLEFLIYFQGNSAPDKSGLPSDRFSAERTGGSVSTLTIQRTQQEDSAVYLCASSQERSDLPYEQYFGPGTRLTVT.

The V call is TRBV2, the J call TRBJ1-1; D possibly corresponds to TRBD1 (6 bases). Germline V gives CDR1 SNHLY, CDR2 FYNNEI. This CDR3 has 14 residues. The V and J ends lost 2 bases and 4 bases respectively, with 11 bases between them. CDR3 amino acids: CASSEFSGATEAFF. CDR3 nucleotide sequence: TGTGCCAGCAGTGAATTTTCAGGGGCCACTGAAGCTTTCTTT.

The chain has TRBV19 and TRBJ1-5, with D possibly being TRBD1 (6 bases). Deletions cut 7 bases from V and 4 bases from J, with 11 bases between. The CDR3 is 13 residues long. Germline loops: CDR1 LNHDA, CDR2 SQIVND (reference sequence). The CDR3 DNA follows: TGTGCCAGTAACCCACAGGGAAATCAGCCCCAGCATTTT. This codes for CASNPQGNQPQHF.

To note about this clone: The same CDR3 also results from other DNA sequences found in this sample. V usage is TRBV9 and J usage is TRBJ2-2; D gene uncertain. The CDR3 consists of 14 residues. With 0 bases removed from V and 5 bases from J, the gap between germline ends came to 8 bases. Germline V gene data show CDR1 as SGDLS and CDR2 as YYNGEE. CDR3 in amino acids: CASSVGLGTGELFF. The CDR3 DNA is TGTGCCAGCAGCGTAGGTCTGGGGACCGGGGAGCTGTTTTTT.

The chain employs TRBV13 and TRBJ1-2; D may be TRBD1 (5 bases). The CDR3 spans 15 residues. Trimming removed 0 bases at V and 0 bases at J, with 8 bases between. Germline V gene sequence: CDR1 PRHDT, CDR2 FYEKMQ (reference sequence). The CDR3 coding sequence is TGTGCCAGCAGCTTAGGCGGGGGGGCTAACTATGGCTACACCTTC. Its protein product is CASSLGGGANYGYTF.

This sequence joins TRBV18 and TRBJ2-5; 8 positions agree with TRBD1. This CDR3 has 14 residues. The J segment lost 3 bases and the V segment lost 6 bases, leaving 6 bases of the junction unmatched. Germline V gene lookup returns CDR1 KGHSH and CDR2 LQKENI. The CDR3 DNA reads as TGTGCCAGCTCTCCGATGACAGGGGAAGAGACCCAGTACTTC. As protein: CASSPMTGEETQYF.

The V call is TRBV5-1, the J call TRBJ1-1; no clear D gene. Trimming removed 0 bases at V and 0 bases at J, with 6 bases between. Per the germline V gene, CDR1 is SGHRS and CDR2 is YFSETQ. The CDR3 extends over 14 amino acids. This CDR3 is CASSLATVNTEAFF. The CDR3 bases are TGCGCCAGCAGCTTGGCTACAGTGAACACTGAAGCTTTCTTT.

The V and J genes are TRBV5-5 and TRBJ1-2; tentatively, D is TRBD1 (5 bases). Per germline, CDR1 SGHKS and CDR2 YYEKEE (reference sequence). V dropped 3 bases and J dropped 10 bases, with 13 bases sitting between them. The CDR3 loop spans 12 amino acids. CDR3 nucleotide sequence: TGTGCCAGCAGCTATCTGGGACCTGACTACACCTTC. Translated: CASSYLGPDYTF. Full variable domain (remainder filled in from reference TRBV5-5 and TRBJ1-2): DAGVTQSPTHLIKTRGQQVTLRCSPISGHKSVSWYQQVLGQGPQFIFQYYEKEERGRGNFPDRFSARQFPNYSSELNVNALLLGDSALYLCASSYLGPDYTFGSGTRLTVV.

This clone was detected only once. The V and J genes are TRBV9 and TRBJ1-5, with D perhaps matching TRBD1 (6 bases). The CDR3 loop spans 18 amino acids. Trimming removed 5 bases at V and 0 bases at J, with 21 bases between. CDR1 is SGDLS and CDR2 is YYNGEE in the germline V gene. The chain's CDR3 is CASRYLRGGADSNQPQHF. The CDR3 bases are TGTGCCAGCAGGTACTTGAGGGGGGGCGCGGATAGCAATCAGCCCCAGCATTTT.

This clone was seen once. The chain carries TRBV7-9 and TRBJ1-1; D gene uncertain. CDR3 length: 13 amino acids. CDR1 is SEHNR and CDR2 is FQNEAQ in the germline V gene (reference sequence). Trimming took off 5 bases at V and 7 bases at J, with 14 bases between the two ends. The DNA for the CDR3 is TGTGCCAGCAGCCCCCCGGAGAGTTTTGAAGCTTTCTTT. It is translated as CASSPPESFEAFF.

On this clone itself: The junction shows a germline mismatch at one end, possibly a read error. The gene calls are TRBV11-2 and TRBJ2-7, with 8 bases lining up with TRBD2. This CDR3 region has 15 residues. CDR1 is SGHAT and CDR2 is FQNNGV in the germline V gene. The DNA for the CDR3 is TGCGCCAGCAGCCAAGAAACGGGGGGGCCCTACGAGCAGTACTTC. It yields the protein CASSQETGGPYEQYF. Looking up the rest from reference TRBV11-2 and TRBJ2-7 gives the full variable domain: EAGVAQSPRYKIIEKRQSVAFWCNPISGHATLYWYQQILGQGPKLLIQFQNNGVVDDSQLPKDRFSAERLKGVDSTLKIQPAKLEDSAVYLCASSQETGGPYEQYFGPGTRLTVT.

This chain uses TRBV6-4 with TRBJ2-3, with D perhaps matching TRBD2 (7 bases). The CDR3 contains 15 residues. Germline CDR1 is MRHNA and CDR2 is SNTAGT. V lost 2 bases and J 3 bases, leaving 12 bases between the germline ends. The CDR3 here is CASSDGGARTDTQYF. The CDR3 coding sequence is TGTGCCAGCAGTGACGGGGGGGCGAGGACAGATACGCAGTATTTT.

This chain joins TRBV7-8 and TRBJ2-1; 7 bases align to TRBD2. This CDR3 region has 16 residues. V was clipped by 5 bases and J by 0 bases; unmatched bases: 7. CDR1 is SGHVS and CDR2 is FQNEAQ in the germline V gene. CDR3 coding DNA: TGTGCCAGCAGCCCTTTTCTAGCGGACTCCTACAATGAGCAGTTCTTC. It specifies CASSPFLADSYNEQFF.

The chain joins TRBV11-2 to TRBJ2-7; 7 bases are shared with TRBD1. Germline lookup yields CDR1 SGHAT and CDR2 FQNNGV. The V segment lost 5 bases and the J segment 0 bases; nucleotides outside the gene matches: 10. The CDR3 has 16 residues. The DNA of the CDR3 is TGTGCCAGCAGCACACCACCGGGACAGTCCTCCTACGAGCAGTACTTC. This encodes CASSTPPGQSSYEQYF.

V is TRBV13 and J is TRBJ2-3; D gene unclear. Per germline, CDR1 PRHDT and CDR2 FYEKMQ (reference sequence). V dropped 4 bases and J dropped 4 bases, with 9 bases sitting between them. This CDR3 contains 13 residues. The CDR3 reads CASSSRTADTQYF. DNA for the CDR3: TGTGCCAGCAGCTCCCGGACCGCAGATACGCAGTATTTT.

The chain links TRBV2 to TRBJ2-2; D perhaps matches TRBD1 (6 bases). The length of the CDR3 is 16 residues. V lost 8 bases to trimming and J lost 4 bases, with 20 bases between them. The V gene's germline CDR1 is SNHLY and CDR2 FYNNEI. For the CDR3, the DNA is TGTGCCAGCCAGGATCTGACAGGACGCAGCACCGGGGAGCTGTTTTTT. This gives the protein CASQDLTGRSTGELFF.